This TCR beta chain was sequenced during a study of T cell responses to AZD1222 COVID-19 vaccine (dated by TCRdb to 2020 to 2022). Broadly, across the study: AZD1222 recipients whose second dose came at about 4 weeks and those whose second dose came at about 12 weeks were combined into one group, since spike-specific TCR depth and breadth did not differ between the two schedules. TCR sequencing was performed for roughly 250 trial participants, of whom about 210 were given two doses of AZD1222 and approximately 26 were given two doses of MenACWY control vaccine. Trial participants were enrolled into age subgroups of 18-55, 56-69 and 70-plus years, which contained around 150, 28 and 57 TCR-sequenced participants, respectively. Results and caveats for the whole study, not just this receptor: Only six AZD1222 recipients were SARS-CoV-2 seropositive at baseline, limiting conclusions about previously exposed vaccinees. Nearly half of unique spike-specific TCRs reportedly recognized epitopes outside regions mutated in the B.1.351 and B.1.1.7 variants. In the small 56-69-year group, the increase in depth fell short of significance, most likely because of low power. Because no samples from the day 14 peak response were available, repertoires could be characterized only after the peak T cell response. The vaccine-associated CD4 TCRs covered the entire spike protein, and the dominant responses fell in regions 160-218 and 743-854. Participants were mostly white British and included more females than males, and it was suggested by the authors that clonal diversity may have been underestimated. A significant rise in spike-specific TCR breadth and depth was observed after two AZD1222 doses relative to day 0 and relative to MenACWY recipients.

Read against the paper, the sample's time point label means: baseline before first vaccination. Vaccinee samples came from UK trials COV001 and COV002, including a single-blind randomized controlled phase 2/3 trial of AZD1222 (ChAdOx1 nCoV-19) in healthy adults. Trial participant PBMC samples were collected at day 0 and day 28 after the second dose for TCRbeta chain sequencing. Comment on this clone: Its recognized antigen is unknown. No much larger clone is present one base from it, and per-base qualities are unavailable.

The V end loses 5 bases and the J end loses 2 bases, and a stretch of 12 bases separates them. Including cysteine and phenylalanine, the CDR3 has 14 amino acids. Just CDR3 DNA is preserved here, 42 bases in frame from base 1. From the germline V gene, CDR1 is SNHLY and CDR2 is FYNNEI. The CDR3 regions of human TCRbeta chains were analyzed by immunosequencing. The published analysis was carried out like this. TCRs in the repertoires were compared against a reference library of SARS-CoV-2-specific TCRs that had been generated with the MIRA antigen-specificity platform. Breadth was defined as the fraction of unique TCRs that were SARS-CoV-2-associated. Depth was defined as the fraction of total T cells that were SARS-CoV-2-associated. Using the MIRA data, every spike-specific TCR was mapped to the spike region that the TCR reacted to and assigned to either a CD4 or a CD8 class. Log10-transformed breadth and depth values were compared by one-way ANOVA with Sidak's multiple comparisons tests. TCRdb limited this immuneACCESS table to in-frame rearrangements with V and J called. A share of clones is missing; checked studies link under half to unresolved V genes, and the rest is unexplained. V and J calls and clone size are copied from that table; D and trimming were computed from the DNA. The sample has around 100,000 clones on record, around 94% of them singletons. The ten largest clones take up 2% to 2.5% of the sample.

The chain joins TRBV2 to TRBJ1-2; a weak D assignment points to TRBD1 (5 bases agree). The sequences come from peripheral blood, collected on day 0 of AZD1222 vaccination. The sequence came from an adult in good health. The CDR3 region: CASSSGLSNYGYTF. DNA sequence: TGTGCCAGCAGTTCGGGACTCTCCAACTATGGCTACACCTTC.